These 4 T cell receptor beta chains originate from one sample sequenced in a study of cytotoxic CD8 clonotypes in ibrutinib-treated CLL. TCRdb's table, derived via immunoSEQ multiplex PCR, lists solely in-frame clones and lacks some. The sample has some 290,000 clones; almost 80% are singletons. This specimen consisted of PBMCs, obtained before ibrutinib treatment. These receptors came from a human donor with chronic lymphocytic leukemia.

This clone was seen a handful of times. The V and J genes are TRBV25-1 and TRBJ2-1; no firm D call. The germline CDR1 and CDR2 sequences are MGHDK and SYGVNS. The CDR3 loop spans 14 amino acids. The V gene lost 3 bases and the J gene lost 4 bases, with 10 bases spanning the gap. The CDR3 sequence is CASSDPGPYNEQFF. Written as DNA, the CDR3 is TGTGCCAGCAGTGATCCCGGGCCTTACAATGAGCAGTTCTTC.

The chain employs TRBV27 and TRBJ2-7; 9 positions match TRBD1. The V and J ends lost 7 bases and 1 base, in that order; junction bases with no gene match: 5. The germline gives CDR1 MNHEY, CDR2 SMNVEV (reference sequence). The length of the CDR3 is 14 residues. The CDR3, as DNA: TGTGCCAGCACCGGACAGGGGAGTTCCTACGAGCAGTACTTC. Protein sequence: CASTGQGSSYEQYF.

V usage is TRBV7-9 and J usage is TRBJ1-1; weak D call: TRBD1 (5 bases). There are 15 residues in the CDR3. Deletions cut 5 bases from V and 0 bases from J, with 13 bases between. Looked up from germline, CDR1 is SEHNR and CDR2 is FQNEAQ (reference sequence). CDR3 region: CASSHSTGVNTEAFF. The CDR3 DNA reads TGTGCCAGCAGCCACTCTACGGGGGTGAACACTGAAGCTTTCTTT.

The chain combines TRBV30 with TRBJ1-2; no clear D. CDR1 is GTSNPN, CDR2 SVGIG, per germline (reference sequence). V was cut by 1 base and J by 2 bases, with 14 bases left in between. The CDR3 covers 15 residues. In nucleotides, the CDR3 is TGTGCCTGGAGTGGGATCCGGACGGCGAACTATGGCTACACCTTC. Amino acid sequence: CAWSGIRTANYGYTF. The full variable domain, its missing parts supplied by reference TRBV30 and TRBJ1-2, is SQTIHQWPATLVQPVGSPLSLECTVEGTSNPNLYWYRQAAGRGLQLLFYSVGIGQISSEVPQNLSASRPQDRQFILSSKKLLLSDSGFYLCAWSGIRTANYGYTFGSGTRLTVV.